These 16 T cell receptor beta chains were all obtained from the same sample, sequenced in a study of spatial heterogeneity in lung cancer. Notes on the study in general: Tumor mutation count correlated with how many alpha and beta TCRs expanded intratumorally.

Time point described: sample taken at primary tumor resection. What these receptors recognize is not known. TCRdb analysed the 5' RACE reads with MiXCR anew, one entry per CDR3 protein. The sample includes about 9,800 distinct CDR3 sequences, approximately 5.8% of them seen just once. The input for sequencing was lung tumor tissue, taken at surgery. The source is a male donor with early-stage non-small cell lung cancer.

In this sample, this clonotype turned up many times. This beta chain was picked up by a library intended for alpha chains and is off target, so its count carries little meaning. The CDR3 loop is CASSQALQGSGNTIYF. The DNA for the CDR3 is TGCGCCAGCAGCCAGGCCCTCCAGGGTTCTGGAAACACCATATATTTT. The chain combines TRBV4-1 with TRBJ1-3; possible D gene TRBD1, 5 bases. CDR3 size: 16 residues. Deletions cut 3 bases from V and 1 base from J, with 13 bases between. Germline CDR1 is MGHRA and CDR2 is YSYEKL.

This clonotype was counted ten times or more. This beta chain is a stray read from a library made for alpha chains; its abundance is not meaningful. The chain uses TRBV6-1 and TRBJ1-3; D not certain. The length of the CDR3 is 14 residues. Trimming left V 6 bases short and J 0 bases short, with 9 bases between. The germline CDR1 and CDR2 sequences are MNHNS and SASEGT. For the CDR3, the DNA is TGTGCCAGCAGGACATCAGGCTCTGGAAACACCATATATTTT. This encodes CASRTSGSGNTIYF.

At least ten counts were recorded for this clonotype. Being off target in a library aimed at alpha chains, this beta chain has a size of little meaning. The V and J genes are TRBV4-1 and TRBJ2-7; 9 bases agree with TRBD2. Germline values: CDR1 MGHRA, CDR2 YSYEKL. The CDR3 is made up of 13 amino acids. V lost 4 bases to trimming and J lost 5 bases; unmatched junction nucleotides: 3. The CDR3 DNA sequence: TGCGCCAGCAGCCCGGGACTAGCAAACGAGCAGTACTTC. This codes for CASSPGLANEQYF.

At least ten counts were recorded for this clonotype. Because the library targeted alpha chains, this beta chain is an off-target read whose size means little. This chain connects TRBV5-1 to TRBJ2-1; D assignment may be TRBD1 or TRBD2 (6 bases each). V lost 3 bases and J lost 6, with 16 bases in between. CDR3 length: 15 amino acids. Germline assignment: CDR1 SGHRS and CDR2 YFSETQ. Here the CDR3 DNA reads TGCGCCAGCAGCTGGGGGGCCTCGAACGCCAATGAGCAGTTCTTC. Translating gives CASSWGASNANEQFF.

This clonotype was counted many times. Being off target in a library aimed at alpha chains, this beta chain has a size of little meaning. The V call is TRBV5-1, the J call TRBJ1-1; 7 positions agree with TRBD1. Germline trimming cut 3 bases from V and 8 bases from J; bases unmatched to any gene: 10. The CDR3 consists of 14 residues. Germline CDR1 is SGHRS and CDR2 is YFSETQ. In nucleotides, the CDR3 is TGCGCCAGCAGCTCCGACTTTGGACAGGCCGAAGCTTTCTTT. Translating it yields CASSSDFGQAEAFF.

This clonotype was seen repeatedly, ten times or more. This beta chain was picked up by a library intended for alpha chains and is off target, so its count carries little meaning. CDR3 sequence (DNA): TGTGCCTGCTCCTCCGGGACTAGGGGCGAGCAGTTCTTC. This gives the protein CACSSGTRGEQFF. The V and J genes are TRBV9 and TRBJ2-1, with 8 bases aligning to TRBD2. V gave up 10 bases and J gave up 10 bases; unmatched junction bases: 13. There are 13 residues in the CDR3. CDR1 is SGDLS and CDR2 is YYNGEE in the germline V gene.

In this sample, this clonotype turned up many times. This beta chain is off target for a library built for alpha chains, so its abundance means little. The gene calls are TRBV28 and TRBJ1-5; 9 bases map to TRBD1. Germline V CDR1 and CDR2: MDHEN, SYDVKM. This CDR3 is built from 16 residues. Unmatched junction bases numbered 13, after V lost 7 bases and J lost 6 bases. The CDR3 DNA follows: TGTGCCAGCATTCGAACCCAGGACAGGGGAGGTCAGCCCCAGCATTTT. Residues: CASIRTQDRGGQPQHF.

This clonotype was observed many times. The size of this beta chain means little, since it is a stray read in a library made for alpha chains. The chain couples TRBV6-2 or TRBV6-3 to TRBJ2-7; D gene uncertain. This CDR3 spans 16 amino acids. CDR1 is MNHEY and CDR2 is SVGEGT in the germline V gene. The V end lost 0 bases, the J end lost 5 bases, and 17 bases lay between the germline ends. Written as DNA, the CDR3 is TGTGCCAGCAGTTACTCGATCATAGGACGCCCGGACGAGCAGTACGTC. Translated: CASSYSIIGRPDEQYV.

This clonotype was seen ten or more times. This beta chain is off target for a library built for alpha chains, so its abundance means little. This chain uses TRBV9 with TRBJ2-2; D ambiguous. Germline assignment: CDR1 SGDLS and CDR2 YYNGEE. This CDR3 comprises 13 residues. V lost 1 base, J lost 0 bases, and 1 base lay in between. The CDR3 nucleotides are TGTGCCAGCAGCGTAACGAACACCGGGGAGCTGTTTTTT. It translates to CASSVTNTGELFF.

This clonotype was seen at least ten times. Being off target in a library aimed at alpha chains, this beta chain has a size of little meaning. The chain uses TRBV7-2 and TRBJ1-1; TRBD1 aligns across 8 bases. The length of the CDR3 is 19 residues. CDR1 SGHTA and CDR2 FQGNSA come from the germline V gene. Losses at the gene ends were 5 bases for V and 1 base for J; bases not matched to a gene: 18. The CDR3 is CASSLRGTGGPLGNTEAFF. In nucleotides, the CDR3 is TGTGCCAGCAGCCTCAGAGGGACAGGCGGGCCCCTAGGGAACACTGAAGCTTTCTTT.

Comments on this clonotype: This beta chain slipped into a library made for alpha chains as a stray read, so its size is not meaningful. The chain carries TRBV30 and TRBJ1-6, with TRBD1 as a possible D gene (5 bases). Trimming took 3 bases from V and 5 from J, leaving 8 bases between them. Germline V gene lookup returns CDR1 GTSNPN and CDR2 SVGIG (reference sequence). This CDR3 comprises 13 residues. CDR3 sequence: CAWRTANNSPLHF. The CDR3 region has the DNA TGTGCCTGGAGGACAGCTAATAATTCACCCCTCCACTTT.

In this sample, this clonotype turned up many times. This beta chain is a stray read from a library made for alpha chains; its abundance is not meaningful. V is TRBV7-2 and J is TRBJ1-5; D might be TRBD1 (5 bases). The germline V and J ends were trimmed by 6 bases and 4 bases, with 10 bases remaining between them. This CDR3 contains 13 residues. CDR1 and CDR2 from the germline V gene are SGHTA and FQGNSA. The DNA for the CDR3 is TGTGCCAGCAGTAAAGACAGTAATCAGCCCCAGCATTTT. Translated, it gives CASSKDSNQPQHF.

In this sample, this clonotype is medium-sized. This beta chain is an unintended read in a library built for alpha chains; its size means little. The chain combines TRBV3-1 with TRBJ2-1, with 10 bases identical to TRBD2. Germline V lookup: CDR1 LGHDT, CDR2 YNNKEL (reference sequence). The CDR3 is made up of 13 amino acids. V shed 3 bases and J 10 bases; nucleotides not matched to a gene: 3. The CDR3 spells CASSHYSGGEQFF. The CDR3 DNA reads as TGTGCCAGCAGCCATTATAGCGGGGGGGAGCAGTTCTTC.

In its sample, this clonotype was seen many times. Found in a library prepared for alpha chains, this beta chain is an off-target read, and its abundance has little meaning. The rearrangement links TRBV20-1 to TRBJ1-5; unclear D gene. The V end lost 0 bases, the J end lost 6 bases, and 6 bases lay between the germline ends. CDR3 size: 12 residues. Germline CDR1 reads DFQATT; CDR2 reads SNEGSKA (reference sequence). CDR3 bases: TGCAGTGCTAGAGAACAGCGTCAGCCCCAGCATTTT. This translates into CSAREQRQPQHF.

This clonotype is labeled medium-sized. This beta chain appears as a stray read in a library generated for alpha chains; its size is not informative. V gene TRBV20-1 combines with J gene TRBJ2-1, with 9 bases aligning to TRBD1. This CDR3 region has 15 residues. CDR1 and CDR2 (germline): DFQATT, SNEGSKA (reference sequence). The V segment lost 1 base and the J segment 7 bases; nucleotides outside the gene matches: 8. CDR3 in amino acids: CSARATGQGENEQFF. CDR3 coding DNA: TGCAGTGCTAGAGCCACGGGACAGGGTGAAAATGAGCAGTTCTTC.

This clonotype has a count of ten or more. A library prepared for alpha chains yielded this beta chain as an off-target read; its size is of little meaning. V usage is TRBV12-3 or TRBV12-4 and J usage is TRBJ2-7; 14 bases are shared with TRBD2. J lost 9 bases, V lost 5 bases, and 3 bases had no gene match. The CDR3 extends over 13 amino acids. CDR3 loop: CASSGTSGSVQYF. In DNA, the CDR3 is TGTGCCAGCAGTGGGACTAGCGGGAGTGTGCAGTACTTC.